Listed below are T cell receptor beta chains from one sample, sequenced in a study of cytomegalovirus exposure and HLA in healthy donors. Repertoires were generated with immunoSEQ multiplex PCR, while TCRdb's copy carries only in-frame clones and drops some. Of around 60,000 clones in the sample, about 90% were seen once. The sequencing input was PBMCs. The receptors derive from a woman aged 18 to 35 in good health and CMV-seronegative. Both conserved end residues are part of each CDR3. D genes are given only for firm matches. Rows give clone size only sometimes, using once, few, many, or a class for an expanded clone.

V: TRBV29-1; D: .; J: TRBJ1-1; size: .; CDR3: CSVDLPRTVMNTEAFF; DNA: TGCAGCGTTGACCTCCCCCGGACAGTTATGAACACTGAAGCTTTCTTT
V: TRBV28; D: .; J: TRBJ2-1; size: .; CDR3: CASSLSRDREQFF; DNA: TGTGCCAGCAGTTTAAGTAGAGATCGGGAGCAGTTCTTC
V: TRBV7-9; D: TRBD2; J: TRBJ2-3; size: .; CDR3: CASSVASGIDTQYF; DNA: TGTGCCAGCAGCGTGGCTAGCGGGATAGATACGCAGTATTTT
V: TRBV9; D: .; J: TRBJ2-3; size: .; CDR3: CASSLTPGGTDTQYF; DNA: TGTGCCAGCAGCCTTACCCCCGGCGGGACAGATACGCAGTATTTT
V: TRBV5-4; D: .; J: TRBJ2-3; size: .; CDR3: CASSLAFLLGESTDTQYF; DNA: TGTGCCAGCAGCTTGGCGTTTCTCTTGGGAGAAAGCACAGATACGCAGTATTTT
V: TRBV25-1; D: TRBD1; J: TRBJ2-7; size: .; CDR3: CASSEDRAPSSYEQYF; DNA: TGTGCCAGCAGTGAAGACAGGGCCCCTTCCTCCTACGAGCAGTACTTC
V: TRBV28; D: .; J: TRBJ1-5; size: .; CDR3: CASSSLGGFRVQLNQPQHF; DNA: TGTGCCAGCAGTTCCTTGGGGGGATTTCGGGTTCAACTCAATCAGCCCCAGCATTTT
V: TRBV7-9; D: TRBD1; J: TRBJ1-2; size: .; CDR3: CASSLVQGVDYGYTF; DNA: TGTGCCAGCAGCTTAGTACAGGGGGTTGACTATGGCTACACCTTC
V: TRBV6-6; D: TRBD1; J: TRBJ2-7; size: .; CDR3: CASSPKQGAEQYF; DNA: TGTGCCAGCAGCCCAAAACAGGGGGCCGAGCAGTACTTC
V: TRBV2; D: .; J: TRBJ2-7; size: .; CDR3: CASSAQGGGEQYF; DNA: TGTGCCAGCAGTGCCCAAGGAGGAGGGGAGCAGTACTTC
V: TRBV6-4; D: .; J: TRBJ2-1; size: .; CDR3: CASSGSAGSYNEQFF; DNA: TGTGCCAGCAGTGGGTCGGCGGGGTCCTACAATGAGCAGTTCTTC
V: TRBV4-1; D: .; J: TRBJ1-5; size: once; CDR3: CASSQDWQPNQPQHF; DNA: TGCGCCAGCAGCCAAGATTGGCAACCGAATCAGCCCCAGCATTTT
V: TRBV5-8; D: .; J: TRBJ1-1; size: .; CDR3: CASSRGRGNTEAFF; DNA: TGTGCCAGCAGCCGGGGCAGGGGGAACACTGAAGCTTTCTTT
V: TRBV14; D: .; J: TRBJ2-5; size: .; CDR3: CASSPQRGRGETQYF; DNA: TGTGCCAGCAGCCCCCAGCGCGGGCGGGGAGAGACCCAGTACTTC
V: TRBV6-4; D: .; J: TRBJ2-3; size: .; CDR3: CASSEGGGGTDTQYF; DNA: TGTGCCAGCAGTGAAGGCGGGGGCGGAACAGATACGCAGTATTTT
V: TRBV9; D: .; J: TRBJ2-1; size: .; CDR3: CASGARLDNEQFF; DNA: TGTGCCAGCGGGGCGAGGTTAGACAATGAGCAGTTCTTC
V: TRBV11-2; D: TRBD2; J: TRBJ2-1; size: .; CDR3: CASSSSGAGGQNEQFF; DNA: TGTGCCAGCAGCTCCTCAGGGGCGGGGGGTCAAAATGAGCAGTTCTTC
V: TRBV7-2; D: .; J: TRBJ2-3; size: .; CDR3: CASSFSSGTDTQYF; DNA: TGTGCCAGCAGCTTTAGTAGCGGCACAGATACGCAGTATTTT
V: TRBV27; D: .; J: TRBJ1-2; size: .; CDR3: CASSPWTDNYGYTF; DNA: TGTGCCAGCAGTCCTTGGACAGATAACTATGGCTACACCTTC
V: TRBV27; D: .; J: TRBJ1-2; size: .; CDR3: CASRTPGSGYTF; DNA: TGTGCCAGCAGAACCCCGGGATCTGGCTACACCTTC
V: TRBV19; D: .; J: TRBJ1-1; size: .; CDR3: CASSIGGVTEAFF; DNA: TGTGCCAGTAGTATCGGGGGGGTCACTGAAGCTTTCTTT
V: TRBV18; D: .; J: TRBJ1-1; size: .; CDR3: CASSPQANTEAFF; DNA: TGTGCCAGCTCACCACAAGCGAACACTGAAGCTTTCTTT
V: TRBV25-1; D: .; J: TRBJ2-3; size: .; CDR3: CASSESTGTDTQYF; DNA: TGTGCCAGCAGTGAATCCACAGGAACAGATACGCAGTATTTT
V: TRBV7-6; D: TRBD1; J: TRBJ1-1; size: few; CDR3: CASSASTGIAEAFF; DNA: TGTGCCAGCAGCGCCTCGACAGGGATAGCTGAAGCTTTCTTT
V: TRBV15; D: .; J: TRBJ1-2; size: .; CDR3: CATSSERGGYTF; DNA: TGTGCCACCAGCAGTGAGAGGGGGGGCTACACCTTC
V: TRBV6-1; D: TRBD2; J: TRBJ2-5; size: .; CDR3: CASSETSGGAETQYF; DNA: TGTGCCAGCAGTGAGACTAGCGGGGGGGCAGAGACCCAGTACTTC
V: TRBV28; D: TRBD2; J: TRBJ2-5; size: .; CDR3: CASSTGTSGHQETQYF; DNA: TGTGCCAGCAGTACAGGGACTAGCGGGCACCAAGAGACCCAGTACTTC
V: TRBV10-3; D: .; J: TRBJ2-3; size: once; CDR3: CAISGGLSTDTQYF; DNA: TGTGCCATCAGTGGGGGGCTTAGCACAGATACGCAGTATTTT
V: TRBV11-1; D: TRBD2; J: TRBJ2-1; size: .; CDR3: CASSLGTSGRASSWDEQFF; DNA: TGTGCCAGCAGCTTAGGTACTAGCGGGAGGGCCTCGAGCTGGGATGAGCAGTTCTTC
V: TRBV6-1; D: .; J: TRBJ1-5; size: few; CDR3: CASSVRGGNQPQHF; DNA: TGTGCCAGCAGCGTGCGAGGAGGCAATCAGCCCCAGCATTTT
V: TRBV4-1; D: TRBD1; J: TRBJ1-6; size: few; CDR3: CASSKEGATLHF; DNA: TGCGCCAGCAGCAAGGAGGGGGCCACCCTCCACTTT
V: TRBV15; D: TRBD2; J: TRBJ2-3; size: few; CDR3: CATSRDTSGGDTQYF; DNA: TGTGCCACCAGCAGAGATACTAGCGGGGGCGATACGCAGTATTTT
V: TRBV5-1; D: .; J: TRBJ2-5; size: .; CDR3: CASSLAVASETQYF; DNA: TGCGCCAGCAGCTTGGCAGTGGCATCAGAGACCCAGTACTTC
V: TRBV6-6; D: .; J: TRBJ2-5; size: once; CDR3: CASSPNGGETQYF; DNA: TGTGCCAGCAGTCCTAATGGGGGGGAGACCCAGTACTTC
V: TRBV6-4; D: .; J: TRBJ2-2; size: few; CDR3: CASRQQGPSGELFF; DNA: TGTGCCAGCAGACAGCAGGGGCCGTCCGGGGAGCTGTTTTTT
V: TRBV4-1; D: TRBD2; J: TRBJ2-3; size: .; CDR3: CASSQDRLAGGDTQYF; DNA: TGCGCCAGCAGCCAAGATAGGCTAGCGGGGGGGGATACGCAGTATTTT
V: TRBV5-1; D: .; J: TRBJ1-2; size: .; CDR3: CASSPTQGSPNYGYTF; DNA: TGCGCCAGCAGCCCCACACAGGGCTCGCCTAACTATGGCTACACCTTC
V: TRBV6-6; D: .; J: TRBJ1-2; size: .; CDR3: CASHRELEVGYTF; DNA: TGTGCCAGCCACAGGGAACTAGAAGTGGGCTACACCTTC
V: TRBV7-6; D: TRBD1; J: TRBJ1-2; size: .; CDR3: CASSGTGPYGYTF; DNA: TGTGCCAGCAGCGGGACAGGGCCCTATGGCTACACCTTC
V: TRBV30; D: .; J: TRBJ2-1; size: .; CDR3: CAWSVQEGNEQFF; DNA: TGTGCCTGGAGTGTACAGGAGGGGAATGAGCAGTTCTTC
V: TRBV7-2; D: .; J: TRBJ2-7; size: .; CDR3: CASSSDRELAGYLYEQYF; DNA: TGTGCCAGCAGCTCGGACAGGGAGCTAGCGGGATATCTCTACGAGCAGTACTTC
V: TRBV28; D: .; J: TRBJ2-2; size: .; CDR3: CASSRQAPVELFF; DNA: TGTGCCAGCAGTCGACAGGCCCCCGTGGAGCTGTTTTTT
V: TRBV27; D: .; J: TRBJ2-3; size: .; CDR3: CASSLYKGFTDTQYF; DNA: TGTGCCAGCAGTTTATATAAGGGGTTCACAGATACGCAGTATTTT
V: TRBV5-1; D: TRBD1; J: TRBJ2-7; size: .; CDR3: CASSEDRAYEQYF; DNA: TGCGCCAGCAGTGAGGACAGGGCCTACGAGCAGTACTTC
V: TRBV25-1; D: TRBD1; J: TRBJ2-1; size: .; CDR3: CASSQDQGVRDYNEQFF; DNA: TGTGCCAGCAGTCAAGACCAGGGGGTGAGGGACTACAATGAGCAGTTCTTC
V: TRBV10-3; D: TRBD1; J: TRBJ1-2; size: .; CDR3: CAIRLGQEQSNYGYTF; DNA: TGTGCCATCAGACTTGGACAGGAGCAGAGCAACTATGGCTACACCTTC
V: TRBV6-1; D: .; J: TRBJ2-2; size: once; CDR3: CATSTRGRNTGELFF; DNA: TGTGCCACTTCTACCCGGGGGAGGAACACCGGGGAGCTGTTTTTT
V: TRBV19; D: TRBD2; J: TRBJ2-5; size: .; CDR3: CASSPLAGGEETQYF; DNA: TGTGCCAGTAGTCCACTAGCGGGGGGCGAAGAGACCCAGTACTTC
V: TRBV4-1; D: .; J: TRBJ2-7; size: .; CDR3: CASSQDPTMIYEQYF; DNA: TGCGCCAGCAGCCAAGATCCGACTATGATCTACGAGCAGTACTTC
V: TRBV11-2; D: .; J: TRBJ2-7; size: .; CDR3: CASSGGLWEQYF; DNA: TGTGCCAGCAGCGGAGGCCTCTGGGAGCAGTACTTC
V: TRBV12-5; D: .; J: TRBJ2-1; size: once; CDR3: CASGLYSYNEQFF; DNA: TGTGCTAGTGGTTTGTACAGCTACAATGAGCAGTTCTTC
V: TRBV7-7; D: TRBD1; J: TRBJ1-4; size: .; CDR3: CASSLAQGVLATNEKLFF; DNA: TGTGCTAGCAGCTTAGCCCAGGGGGTCCTTGCAACTAATGAAAAACTGTTTTTT
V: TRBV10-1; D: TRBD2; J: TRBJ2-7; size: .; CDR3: CASSDIAGGPYEQYF; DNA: TGCGCCAGCAGTGATATAGCGGGAGGGCCCTACGAGCAGTACTTC
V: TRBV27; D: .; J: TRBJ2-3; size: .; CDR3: CASSFSGFTDTQYF; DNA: TGTGCCAGCAGTTTTAGCGGCTTCACAGATACGCAGTATTTT
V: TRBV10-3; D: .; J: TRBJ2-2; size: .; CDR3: CAITMTVTGELFF; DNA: TGTGCCATCACCATGACAGTAACCGGGGAGCTGTTTTTT
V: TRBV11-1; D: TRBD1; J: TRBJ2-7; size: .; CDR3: CASSASGTGTYEQYF; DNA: TGTGCCAGCAGCGCGTCCGGGACAGGGACCTACGAGCAGTACTTC
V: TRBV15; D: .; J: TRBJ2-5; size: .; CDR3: CATSRVMGRGETQYF; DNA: TGTGCCACCAGCAGAGTCATGGGCAGGGGAGAGACCCAGTACTTC